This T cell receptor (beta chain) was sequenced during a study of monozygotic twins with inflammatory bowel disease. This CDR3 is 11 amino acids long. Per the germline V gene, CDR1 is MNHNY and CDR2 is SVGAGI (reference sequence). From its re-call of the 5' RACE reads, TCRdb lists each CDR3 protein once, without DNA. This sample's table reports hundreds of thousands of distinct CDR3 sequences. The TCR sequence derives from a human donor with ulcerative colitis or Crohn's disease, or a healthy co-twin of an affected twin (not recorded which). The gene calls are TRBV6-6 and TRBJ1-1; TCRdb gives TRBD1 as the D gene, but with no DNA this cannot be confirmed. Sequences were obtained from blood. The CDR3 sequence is CASQGVPEAFF.